Each of the 26 T cell receptor beta chains below was sequenced from the same sample in a study of T cell responses to AZD1222 COVID-19 vaccine. Data came from immunoSEQ multiplex PCR; TCRdb stores just in-frame clones and leaves some out. The repertoire holds roughly 79,000 clones, with almost 80% as singletons. The sequenced sample was peripheral blood, obtained on day 0 of AZD1222 vaccination. The receptor set was obtained from an adult in good health.

V gene TRBV18 combines with J gene TRBJ2-7, with D perhaps being TRBD1 or TRBD2 (5 bases each). The germline V and J ends were trimmed by 0 bases and 4 bases, with 13 bases remaining between them. Looked up from germline, CDR1 is KGHSH and CDR2 is LQKENI. The CDR3 is 15 residues long. CDR3 protein: CASSPPSAGAYEQYF. The DNA of the CDR3 is TGTGCCAGCTCACCACCCTCAGCCGGGGCATACGAGCAGTACTTC.

The V call is TRBV10-2, the J call TRBJ1-1; the D gene is possibly TRBD1 (5 bases). The germline CDR1 and CDR2 sequences are WSHSY and SAAADI. The V end lost 3 bases, the J end lost 2 bases, and 7 bases lay between the germline ends. This CDR3 spans 13 amino acids. The CDR3: CASSDRANTEAFF. The CDR3 DNA sequence: TGCGCCAGCAGTGACAGGGCCAACACTGAAGCTTTCTTT.

V is TRBV5-6 and J is TRBJ2-1; possibly TRBD2 for D (6 bases). The CDR3 extends over 14 amino acids. Looked up from germline, CDR1 is SGHDT and CDR2 is YYEEEE. The V end lost 2 bases, the J end lost 1 base, and 7 bases lay between the germline ends. The chain's CDR3 is CASSFGTSYNEQFF. CDR3 DNA sequence: TGTGCCAGCAGCTTTGGGACTTCCTACAATGAGCAGTTCTTC.

The chain couples TRBV5-5 to TRBJ2-7; D not certain. Germline V lookup: CDR1 SGHKS, CDR2 YYEKEE (reference sequence). Trimming left V 2 bases short and J 3 bases short, with 6 bases between. CDR3 length: 12 residues. CDR3 in DNA: TGTGCCAGCAGCTTCAGAGACTACGAGCAGTACTTC. It codes for CASSFRDYEQYF.

The chain links TRBV5-5 to TRBJ2-2; TRBD1 is a possible D gene (6 bases). The ends were cut back, 3 bases at V and 1 base at J, with 16 bases in the middle. The germline V gene has CDR1 SGHKS and CDR2 YYEKEE (reference sequence). The CDR3 runs to 17 residues. For the CDR3, the DNA is TGTGCCAGCAGCTGGCGACACTGGACAGAGAACACCGGGGAGCTGTTTTTT. Its translation is CASSWRHWTENTGELFF.

This clone was counted a few times. V and J are TRBV4-3 and TRBJ1-1; possible D gene TRBD1, 5 bases. The CDR3 covers 14 residues. CDR1 LGHNA and CDR2 YSLEER come from the germline V gene. Trimming removed 3 bases at V and 1 base at J, with 9 bases between. CDR3 in DNA: TGCGCCAGCAGCCACTTAGACAGGAACACTGAAGCTTTCTTT. Its translation: CASSHLDRNTEAFF.

The rearrangement joins TRBV9 to TRBJ2-3, with TRBD1 matching over 8 bases. This CDR3 has 16 amino acids. Germline CDR1 SGDLS, CDR2 YYNGEE. J was trimmed by 1 base and V by 3 bases; bases with no gene match: 7. The CDR3 loop reads CASSASPGQGTDTQYF. The CDR3 DNA sequence: TGTGCCAGCAGCGCCTCCCCGGGACAGGGCACAGATACGCAGTATTTT.

The rearrangement joins TRBV10-1 to TRBJ2-7; 14 bases map to TRBD2. The CDR3 is made up of 18 amino acids. Germline V gene lookup returns CDR1 WNHNN and CDR2 SYGVQD (reference sequence). V dropped 7 bases and J dropped 5; count of bases not matched to a gene: 16. The DNA for the CDR3 is TGCGCCAGCACCGAAAGAGGGACTAGCGGGAGACCGCTCCACGAGCAGTACTTC. Translating gives CASTERGTSGRPLHEQYF.

This clone was recorded only once. The chain combines TRBV7-9 with TRBJ1-1; no reliable D call. Trimming took 2 bases from V and 6 from J, leaving 13 bases between them. The CDR3 totals 14 residues. Germline CDR1 reads SEHNR; CDR2 reads FQNEAQ (reference sequence). Here the CDR3 reads CASSLPGSDSEAFF. CDR3 DNA sequence: TGTGCCAGCAGCTTACCTGGTTCCGACTCTGAAGCTTTCTTT.

This clone showed up just a few times. The chain employs TRBV18 and TRBJ2-7, with 7 bases aligning to TRBD1. This CDR3 region has 13 residues. V dropped 3 bases and J dropped 5; count of bases not matched to a gene: 4. Germline CDR1 KGHSH, CDR2 LQKENI. Written as DNA, the CDR3 is TGTGCCAGCTCACCGGGACAGACTGACGAGCAGTACTTC. This codes for CASSPGQTDEQYF.

The rearrangement links TRBV5-1 to TRBJ1-1; 7 bases fit TRBD1. The germline gives CDR1 SGHRS, CDR2 YFSETQ. CDR3 length: 15 residues. J lost 1 base, V lost 3 bases, and 6 bases had no gene match. The CDR3 bases are TGCGCCAGCAGCTCCCTCGGGACAGAGAACACTGAAGCTTTCTTT. Translation gives CASSSLGTENTEAFF.

The genes are TRBV19 and TRBJ2-1, with 11 bases that match TRBD2. Germline assignment: CDR1 LNHDA and CDR2 SQIVND (reference sequence). The CDR3 extends over 17 amino acids. Losses at the gene ends were 3 bases for V and 7 bases for J; bases not matched to a gene: 11. The DNA for the CDR3 is TGTGCCAGTAGTATCCTACTTACTAGCGGGAGATCTAATGAGCAGTTCTTC. This gives the protein CASSILLTSGRSNEQFF.

The chain couples TRBV20-1 to TRBJ2-1; perhaps TRBD2 as D (6 bases). CDR1 is DFQATT, CDR2 SNEGSKA, per germline (reference sequence). The germline V and J ends were trimmed by 3 bases and 8 bases, with 8 bases remaining between them. The CDR3 loop spans 11 amino acids. The CDR3 loop is CSASRGDEQFF. In nucleotides, the CDR3 is TGCAGTGCTAGTCGCGGGGATGAGCAGTTCTTC.

The rearrangement uses TRBV4-2 and TRBJ2-1; 9 bases are shared with TRBD1. The CDR3 contains 17 residues. Germline lookup yields CDR1 LGHNA and CDR2 YNFKEQ. Losses at the gene ends were 5 bases for V and 8 bases for J; bases not matched to a gene: 16. Here the CDR3 reads CASSVPPTRDRAYEQFF. The CDR3 DNA is TGTGCCAGCAGCGTACCTCCGACCCGGGACAGGGCCTATGAGCAGTTCTTC.

The chain uses TRBV27 and TRBJ1-2; a weak D match, TRBD1 (5 bases). CDR3 length: 13 amino acids. Germline CDR1 and CDR2: MNHEY and SMNVEV (reference sequence). V was clipped by 5 bases and J by 8 bases, with 15 bases between them. CDR3 amino acids: CASSPLGGVGYTF. DNA for the CDR3: TGTGCCAGCAGTCCCCTCGGAGGGGTCGGCTACACCTTC.

The rearrangement links TRBV21-1 to TRBJ2-7; the table's D gene call, TRBD2, was not cross checked with the DNA. TRBV21-1 is given as a pseudogene. The CDR3 length is 21 residues. The CDR3: CASSKGEPGTSGRAVSYEQYF. CDR3 coding DNA: TGTGCCAGCAGCAAAGGGGAACCCGGGACTAGCGGGAGGGCCGTCTCCTACGAGCAGTACTTC.

The chain couples TRBV7-2 to TRBJ1-6; no firm D call. The CDR3 has 13 amino acids. V was shortened by 6 bases and J by 10 bases, with 13 bases between the two germline ends. Per the germline V gene, CDR1 is SGHTA and CDR2 is FQGNSA. The CDR3 protein is CASRPTGSSPLHF. As DNA, the CDR3 is TGTGCCAGCAGACCTACCGGGAGCTCACCCCTCCACTTT.

The chain carries TRBV30 and TRBJ1-1; unclear D gene. Germline CDR1 is GTSNPN and CDR2 is SVGIG (reference sequence). The CDR3 spans 12 residues. Trimming cost V 2 bases and J 5 bases, with 9 bases left between them. Written as DNA, the CDR3 is TGTGCCTGGAGTTGGTGGGATACTGAAGCTTTCTTT. It is translated as CAWSWWDTEAFF.

The CDR3 nucleotides are TGCGCCAGCAGCTTGGGCCTAGCTTCGAACACCGGGGAGCTGTTTTTT. This translates into CASSLGLASNTGELFF. The chain combines TRBV5-1 with TRBJ2-2; D might be TRBD2 (5 bases). Germline V lookup: CDR1 SGHRS, CDR2 YFSETQ. The V end was cut by 0 bases, the J end by 0 bases, with 9 bases between. CDR3 size: 16 residues.

The CDR3 spells CATSDSRVQTQYF. Written as DNA, the CDR3 is TGTGCCACCAGTGATTCCAGGGTGCAGACCCAGTACTTC. This rearrangement joins TRBV24-1 to TRBJ2-5; D is possibly TRBD1 (5 bases). Trimming left V 2 bases short and J 6 bases short, with 9 bases between. The CDR3 sequence is 13 residues long. CDR1 and CDR2 (germline): KGHDR, SFDVKD.

This clone was seen a few times. The chain couples TRBV19 to TRBJ2-5, with 9 bases matching TRBD1. J gave up 4 bases and V 7 bases, and 1 base lay outside the gene matches. This CDR3 spans 12 amino acids. CDR1 LNHDA and CDR2 SQIVND come from the germline V gene (reference sequence). The CDR3 DNA is TGTGCCAGTATGGACAGGGGAGAGACCCAGTACTTC. Encoded protein: CASMDRGETQYF.

The CDR3 sequence: CASSSMGGPRTGELFF. The CDR3 DNA follows: TGTGCCAGCAGCTCTATGGGCGGGCCCCGGACCGGGGAGCTGTTTTTT. The chain joins TRBV7-2 to TRBJ2-2; possibly TRBD2 for D (5 bases). Per germline, CDR1 SGHTA and CDR2 FQGNSA. The CDR3 has 16 residues. Trimming removed 4 bases at V and 5 bases at J, with 17 bases between.

V usage is TRBV19 and J usage is TRBJ2-1; TRBD1 matches at 9 bases. The CDR3 has 16 amino acids. Unmatched junction bases numbered 13, after V lost 5 bases and J lost 8 bases. The germline CDR1 and CDR2 sequences are LNHDA and SQIVND (reference sequence). The CDR3 nucleotides read TGTGCCAGTAGTCCCCGGGACAGGGTTGCGGAGGATGAGCAGTTCTTC. It translates to CASSPRDRVAEDEQFF.

This clone occurred a few times. This chain uses TRBV11-2 with TRBJ2-3; 7 nucleotides agree with TRBD2. The V gene end was trimmed by 4 bases and the J gene end by 3 bases; junction bases not matched to a gene: 13. This CDR3 has 17 residues. Looked up from germline, CDR1 is SGHAT and CDR2 is FQNNGV. In DNA, the CDR3 is TGTGCCAGCAGCTCTATAGCGGGCAACCTCAGGACAGATACGCAGTATTTT. This sequence encodes CASSSIAGNLRTDTQYF.

In its sample, this clone was seen a few times. The J gene is TRBJ1-4, the V gene TRBV19; 9 bases fit TRBD1. Germline assignment: CDR1 LNHDA and CDR2 SQIVND (reference sequence). The CDR3 is 14 residues long. V lost 6 bases to trimming and J lost 8 bases; unmatched junction nucleotides: 7. The CDR3 sequence: CASSTGTGTEKLFF. CDR3 in DNA: TGTGCCAGTAGCACCGGGACAGGGACCGAAAAACTGTTTTTT. The full variable domain, its missing parts supplied by reference TRBV19 and TRBJ1-4, is DGGITQSPKYLFRKEGQNVTLSCEQNLNHDAMYWYRQDPGQGLRLIYYSQIVNDFQKGDIAEGYSVSREKKESFPLTVTSAQKNPTAFYLCASSTGTGTEKLFFGSGTQLSVL.

V and J are TRBV15 and TRBJ2-1; 7 bases line up with TRBD1. The CDR3 loop spans 15 amino acids. J was trimmed by 3 bases and V by 3 bases; bases with no gene match: 5. The germline V gene has CDR1 LNHNV and CDR2 YYDKDF (reference sequence). CDR3 in amino acids: CATSRERGLYNEQFF. The CDR3 region has the DNA TGTGCCACCAGCAGGGAGAGGGGGCTCTACAATGAGCAGTTCTTC.